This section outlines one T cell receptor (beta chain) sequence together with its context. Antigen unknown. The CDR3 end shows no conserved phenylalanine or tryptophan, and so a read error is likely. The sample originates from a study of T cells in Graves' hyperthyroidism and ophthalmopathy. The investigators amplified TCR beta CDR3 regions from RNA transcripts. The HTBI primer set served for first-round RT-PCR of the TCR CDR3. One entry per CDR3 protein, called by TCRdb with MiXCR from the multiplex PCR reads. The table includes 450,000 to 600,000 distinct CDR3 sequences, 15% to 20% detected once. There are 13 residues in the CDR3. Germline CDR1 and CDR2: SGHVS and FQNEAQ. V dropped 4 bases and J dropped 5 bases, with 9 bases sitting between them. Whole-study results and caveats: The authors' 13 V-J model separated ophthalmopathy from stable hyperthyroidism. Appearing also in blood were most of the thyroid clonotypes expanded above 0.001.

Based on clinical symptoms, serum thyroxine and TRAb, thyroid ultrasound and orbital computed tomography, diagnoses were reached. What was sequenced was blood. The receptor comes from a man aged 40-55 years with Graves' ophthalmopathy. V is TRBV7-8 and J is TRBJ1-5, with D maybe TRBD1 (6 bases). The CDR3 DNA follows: TGTGCCAGCAGCTCACAGGGTGATCAGCCCCAGCATCTT. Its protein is CASSSQGDQPQHL.